A single T cell receptor beta chain is shown here with its context. The sample is drawn from a study of blood T cell repertoires in COVID-19. About the research overall: Samples came from the United States, Italy and Spain, spanning acute and convalescent COVID-19.

The protocol was immunoSEQ multiplex PCR, while the TCRdb copy is restricted to in-frame clones and leaves out a portion. The profile shows 120,000 or so clones, 80% to 90% of them singletons. The germline CDR1 and CDR2 sequences are SGHTA and FQGNSA. The V and J ends lost 1 base and 1 base respectively, with 13 bases between them. The CDR3 loop spans 16 amino acids. The sequence was obtained from a man between 40 and 49 years old with acute or convalescent COVID-19. The V and J genes are TRBV7-2 and TRBJ1-1; no clear D gene. Sequencing used peripheral blood. Here the CDR3 DNA reads TGTGCCAGCAGCTTAGTAAGTTTTGGCAGGAACACTGAAGCTTTCTTT. This sequence encodes CASSLVSFGRNTEAFF.